This T cell receptor (beta chain) was sequenced during a study of T cells in Graves' hyperthyroidism and ophthalmopathy. Background on the study: Upon initial diagnosis and before any treatment, peripheral blood was collected.

Template material for amplifying TCR beta CDR3 regions consisted of RNA transcripts. The HTBI primer set served for first-round RT-PCR of the TCR CDR3. TCRdb reprocessed the multiplex PCR reads with MiXCR, giving one entry per CDR3 protein. The repertoire holds some 560,000 distinct CDR3 sequences, with 14% as singletons. The CDR3 sequence is 14 residues long. J was trimmed by 2 bases and V by 4 bases; bases with no gene match: 3. The V gene's germline CDR1 is SGHTA and CDR2 FQGTGA. Concerning this clonotype itself: As yet, its antigen is unknown.

Study results and caveats: Model-based prediction identified ophthalmopathy a median about 6.8 months prior to its onset. Blood samples included most of the expanded thyroid clonotypes exceeding 0.001.

Sequencing was carried out using blood. The chain links TRBV7-3 to TRBJ2-3; TRBD2 matches 7 bases. This TCR was sampled from a woman aged 40 to 50 with Graves' hyperthyroidism. The CDR3 DNA follows: TGTGCCAGCAGCTCCGGGGGGAACACAGATACGCAGTATTTT. Translated: CASSSGGNTDTQYF. Based on the CDR3 plus reference TRBV7-3 and TRBJ2-3, the full variable domain is GAGVSQTPSNKVTEKGKYVELRCDPISGHTALYWYRQSLGQGPEFLIYFQGTGAADDSGLPNDRFFAVRPEGSVSTLKIQRTERGDSAVYLCASSSGGNTDTQYFGPGTRLTVL.